Below, 24 T cell receptor beta chains from the same sample are listed, as sequenced in a study of shared clonotypes between healthy human individuals. Sequenced by immunoSEQ multiplex PCR; TCRdb stores in-frame clones only, minus some. The profile shows approximately 1.1 million clones, about 80% of them singletons. Sequences were obtained from memory CD4+ T cells from PBMCs. The sample's subset: CD45RA-negative fraction. These receptors originate from a man younger than 30 in good health. Some clones in this sample may be carry-over from other donors' samples.

V and J are TRBV19 and TRBJ1-1; 9 bases are shared with TRBD1. This CDR3 contains 15 residues. Germline CDR1 is LNHDA and CDR2 is SQIVND (reference sequence). Trimming at V came to 5 bases and at J to 2 bases, leaving 6 bases not matched to a gene. The CDR3 loop reads CASSAGQGRNTEAFF. The CDR3 DNA reads as TGTGCCAGTAGTGCCGGACAGGGGCGAAACACTGAAGCTTTCTTT.

This clone has more than one count but fewer than ten. The J gene is TRBJ2-7, the V gene TRBV5-4, with D possibly being TRBD2 (6 bases). The germline V gene has CDR1 SGHNT and CDR2 YYREEE (reference sequence). With 5 bases removed from V and 4 bases from J, the gap between germline ends came to 22 bases. The CDR3 totals 16 residues. The DNA of the CDR3 is TGTGCCAGCAGTCCTGGATCTAGCGTGGAATTATACGAGCAGTACTTC. It yields the protein CASSPGSSVELYEQYF. Full variable domain (outside the CDR3, taken from reference TRBV5-4 and TRBJ2-7): ETGVTQSPTHLIKTRGQQVTLRCSSQSGHNTVSWYQQALGQGPQFIFQYYREEENGRGNFPPRFSGLQFPNYSSELNVNALELDDSALYLCASSPGSSVELYEQYFGPGTRLTVT.

This clone was seen a handful of times. This rearrangement joins TRBV7-8 to TRBJ1-5; D gene uncertain. Germline assignment: CDR1 SGHVS and CDR2 FQNEAQ. The V end lost 5 bases, the J end lost 5 bases, and 13 bases lay between the germline ends. The CDR3 spans 14 residues. The CDR3 sequence is CASSPEGGHQPQHF. The CDR3 region has the DNA TGTGCCAGCAGCCCCGAGGGAGGGCATCAGCCCCAGCATTTT.

This clone was seen a handful of times. The chain is built from TRBV5-6 and TRBJ2-7; D ambiguous. Germline values: CDR1 SGHDT, CDR2 YYEEEE. CDR3 length: 12 residues. Trimming left V 0 bases short and J 6 bases short, with 7 bases between. CDR3 residues: CASSLGPTEQYF. DNA of the CDR3: TGTGCCAGCAGCTTGGGACCGACCGAGCAGTACTTC.

The rearrangement joins TRBV5-7 to TRBJ2-2; a possible D gene is TRBD2 (5 bases). TRBV5-7 is recorded as an ORF, its role being uncertain. The CDR3 loop spans 17 amino acids. V shed 0 bases and J shed 1 base, with 13 bases lying between them. As DNA, the CDR3 is TGTGCCAGCAGCTTGGGGAGGTGGCAGAAGAACACCGGGGAGCTGTTTTTT. It yields the protein CASSLGRWQKNTGELFF.

The chain couples TRBV5-1 to TRBJ2-2; D might be TRBD2 (6 bases). Germline CDR1 is SGHRS and CDR2 is YFSETQ. The CDR3 is 16 amino acids. V was cut by 0 bases and J by 7 bases, with 16 bases left in between. CDR3 coding DNA: TGCGCCAGCAGCTTGGCCGGGAGTAGGGTCGTCGGGGAGCTGTTTTTT. This sequence encodes CASSLAGSRVVGELFF.

A word on this clone: This may be a read error, as it is one base from a much larger clone. The identical CDR3 is also encoded by other nucleotide sequences in the sample. The chain couples TRBV27 to TRBJ1-2; tentatively, D is TRBD1 (5 bases). V was cut by 6 bases and J by 2 bases, with 10 bases left in between. The CDR3 runs to 13 residues. In germline, CDR1 is MNHEY, CDR2 SMNVEV (reference sequence). This chain's CDR3 is CASSPDRNYGYTF. Written as DNA, the CDR3 is TGTGCCAGCAGCCCCGACAGAAACTATGGCTACACCTTC.

The chain has TRBV28 and TRBJ2-5; 15 bases fit TRBD2. J was trimmed by 6 bases and V by 3 bases; bases with no gene match: 14. The CDR3 runs to 19 residues. Per the germline V gene, CDR1 is MDHEN and CDR2 is SYDVKM. The CDR3 region has the DNA TGTGCCAGCAGTTTCCTCGGACTAGCGGGAGGGCCAGAGGAAAAGACCCAGTACTTC. It codes for CASSFLGLAGGPEEKTQYF.

This clone was seen only once. The chain recombines TRBV27 with TRBJ2-2, with TRBD2 identical over 7 bases. This CDR3 comprises 13 residues. The trim removed 5 bases at V and 7 bases at J, leaving 4 bases unmatched. Germline lookup yields CDR1 MNHEY and CDR2 SMNVEV (reference sequence). This CDR3 reads CASSRREYGELFF. The DNA of the CDR3 is TGTGCCAGCAGTAGGCGGGAGTACGGGGAGCTGTTTTTT.

The chain couples TRBV7-8 to TRBJ2-5; D is uncertain. Germline CDR1 and CDR2: SGHVS and FQNEAQ. The germline V and J ends were trimmed by 7 bases and 4 bases, with 7 bases remaining between them. CDR3 size: 11 residues. In DNA, the CDR3 is TGTGCCAGCAAAAGTGGAGAGACCCAGTACTTC. Its protein product is CASKSGETQYF.

This chain links TRBV9 with TRBJ2-7; 7 bases are a match to TRBD2. V was clipped by 3 bases and J by 3 bases; unmatched bases: 6. CDR3 length: 14 residues. Germline V gene lookup returns CDR1 SGDLS and CDR2 YYNGEE. DNA for the CDR3: TGTGCCAGCAGCGGTCCCCAGCGGGGCTACGAGCAGTACTTC. This gives the protein CASSGPQRGYEQYF.

The chain couples TRBV27 to TRBJ1-6; 7 nucleotides match TRBD1. The ends lost 1 base at V and 7 bases at J; junction bases unmatched: 7. This CDR3 is built from 16 residues. The germline gives CDR1 MNHEY, CDR2 SMNVEV (reference sequence). Written as DNA, the CDR3 is TGTGCCAGCAGTTTATTTAGACAGGGAACGAATTCACCCCTCCACTTT. This encodes CASSLFRQGTNSPLHF.

Turning to this clone: Other DNA variants within this sample encode the same CDR3. The genes are TRBV29-1 and TRBJ2-7; TRBD2 agrees at 9 bases. Trimming took 7 bases from V and 1 from J; bases not matched to a gene: 5. The CDR3 spans 13 residues. The germline V gene has CDR1 SQVTM and CDR2 ANQGSEA. CDR3 loop: CSARAGGSYEQYF. In DNA form, the CDR3 reads TGCAGCGCCCGAGCGGGGGGTTCCTACGAGCAGTACTTC.

This chain uses TRBV5-5 with TRBJ1-1, with D maybe TRBD1 (6 bases). Trimming removed 4 bases at V and 0 bases at J, with 10 bases between. The V gene's germline CDR1 is SGHKS and CDR2 YYEKEE (reference sequence). This CDR3 is 14 amino acids long. The CDR3 bases are TGTGCCAGCAGCCGGGGGCTACTGAACACTGAAGCTTTCTTT. Translating it yields CASSRGLLNTEAFF. Full variable domain (rest looked up from reference TRBV5-5 and TRBJ1-1): DAGVTQSPTHLIKTRGQQVTLRCSPISGHKSVSWYQQVLGQGPQFIFQYYEKEERGRGNFPDRFSARQFPNYSSELNVNALLLGDSALYLCASSRGLLNTEAFFGQGTRLTVV.

CDR3 nucleotides: TGTGCCACCACGAGGGGGCGCACAGAGACCCAGTACTTC. It is translated as CATTRGRTETQYF. The genes are TRBV13 and TRBJ2-5; 7 bases map to TRBD1. V was clipped by 10 bases and J by 4 bases; unmatched bases: 9. Germline CDR1 PRHDT, CDR2 FYEKMQ (reference sequence). The CDR3 is 13 amino acids.

V usage is TRBV2 and J usage is TRBJ1-5, with 7 bases aligning to TRBD1. CDR1 and CDR2 (germline): SNHLY, FYNNEI. V was clipped by 6 bases and J by 0 bases; unmatched bases: 11. The CDR3 is 17 amino acids. The CDR3 region has the DNA TGTGCCAGCAGAAGGGAGACAGGGTATGATAGCAATCAGCCCCAGCATTTT. This gives the protein CASRRETGYDSNQPQHF.

In its sample, this clone was seen a few times. The chain employs TRBV7-3 and TRBJ1-1; TRBD1 might be the D (6 bases). CDR1 and CDR2 (germline): SGHTA, FQGTGA. The CDR3 consists of 15 residues. V lost 5 bases, J lost 3 bases, and 16 bases lay in between. CDR3 amino acids: CASSLLGGADTEAFF. The CDR3 nucleotides read TGTGCCAGCAGCCTCCTGGGGGGCGCGGACACTGAAGCTTTCTTT.

V usage is TRBV5-6 and J usage is TRBJ1-2; D is possibly TRBD1 (5 bases). CDR1 and CDR2 (germline): SGHDT, YYEEEE. CDR3 length: 14 residues. Trimming pared 4 bases from V and 8 bases from J, leaving 18 bases between. The CDR3 here is CASSRNRGSMGYTF. The CDR3 DNA reads as TGTGCCAGCAGCCGGAATAGGGGCTCTATGGGCTACACCTTC.

This clone was seen more than once but under ten times. The rearrangement joins TRBV28 to TRBJ1-1; 7 nucleotides line up with TRBD1. Germline-derived CDR1 and CDR2 are MDHEN and SYDVKM. The CDR3 has 13 amino acids. V dropped 4 bases and J dropped 7; count of bases not matched to a gene: 6. CDR3 DNA sequence: TGTGCCAGCAGTTCAACAGGGGTGGGTGAAGCTTTCTTT. Translation: CASSSTGVGEAFF.

J is TRBJ2-3 and V is TRBV27, with TRBD2 matching 11 bases. V was clipped by 2 bases and J by 7 bases; unmatched bases: 5. Germline V gene lookup returns CDR1 MNHEY and CDR2 SMNVEV (reference sequence). This CDR3 has 15 amino acids. CDR3 coding DNA: TGTGCCAGCAGTTTAGAGGGACTAGCGGATAATACGCAGTATTTT. It specifies CASSLEGLADNTQYF.

The chain uses TRBV7-3 and TRBJ1-3; D remains ambiguous. V was pared by 5 bases and J by 8 bases, with 16 bases between. CDR3 length: 14 residues. Germline V gene lookup returns CDR1 SGHTA and CDR2 FQGTGA. As DNA, the CDR3 is TGTGCCAGCAGCATGCAGGCCAGTGGGCACACCATATATTTT. Translating it yields CASSMQASGHTIYF.

This clone was seen just once. The chain combines TRBV5-1 with TRBJ2-1, with 11 bases that match TRBD1. Losses at the gene ends were 5 bases for V and 9 bases for J; bases not matched to a gene: 7. This CDR3 has 14 amino acids. Germline V lookup: CDR1 SGHRS, CDR2 YFSETQ. This CDR3 reads CASRSGTGGSEQFF. In nucleotides, the CDR3 is TGCGCCAGCAGGTCCGGGACAGGGGGAAGTGAGCAGTTCTTC.

The chain employs TRBV27 and TRBJ1-2, with D perhaps TRBD1 (5 bases). Per the germline V gene, CDR1 is MNHEY and CDR2 is SMNVEV (reference sequence). Trimming took 3 bases from V and 7 from J, leaving 9 bases between them. The CDR3 is made up of 12 amino acids. As DNA, the CDR3 is TGTGCCAGCAGTTTGAAGGGGATTGGCTACACCTTC. Residues: CASSLKGIGYTF.

This chain links TRBV18 with TRBJ1-2; a weak D match, TRBD1 (5 bases). This CDR3 region has 14 residues. Between the trimmed V and J ends, which lost 3 bases and 2 bases, there was a span of 10 bases. Germline CDR1 is KGHSH and CDR2 is LQKENI. The CDR3 loop reads CASSPAGTNYGYTF. In DNA, the CDR3 is TGTGCCAGCTCACCCGCCGGGACCAACTATGGCTACACCTTC.